Listed below are T cell receptor beta chains from one sample, sequenced in a study of cytomegalovirus exposure and HLA in healthy donors. The method was immunoSEQ multiplex PCR; TCRdb's version includes in-frame clones alone and lacks a portion of them. The sample lists 180,000 or so clones; around a tenth were seen once. The material sequenced was PBMCs. The origin of the receptors is a woman in her twenties or thirties in good health and CMV-seropositive. CDR3s include the opening cysteine and the closing phenylalanine or tryptophan. The order of the fields is CDR3 protein, V gene, J gene.

CDR3 protein: CSVGGTYYGYTF
V gene: TRBV29-1
J gene: TRBJ1-2

CDR3 protein: CASSLTPRTDTQYF
V gene: TRBV4-1
J gene: TRBJ2-3

CDR3 protein: CASSYSNAGGRIQYF
V gene: TRBV6-6
J gene: TRBJ2-4

CDR3 protein: CASTFSGRSGANTGELFF
V gene: TRBV19
J gene: TRBJ2-2

CDR3 protein: CASSDRTGGASEAFF
V gene: TRBV4-1
J gene: TRBJ1-1

CDR3 protein: CASRLTRAGYEQYF
V gene: TRBV10-2
J gene: TRBJ2-7

CDR3 protein: CASSDGLGSHEQYF
V gene: TRBV6-1
J gene: TRBJ2-7

CDR3 protein: CASSERRLAGLSSYEQYF
V gene: TRBV10-1
J gene: TRBJ2-7

CDR3 protein: CASRPPGLAGGRSYNEQFF
V gene: TRBV7-2
J gene: TRBJ2-1

CDR3 protein: CASRQGAEAFF
V gene: TRBV6-6
J gene: TRBJ1-1

CDR3 protein: CASSLSGTSGRNEQYF
V gene: TRBV27
J gene: TRBJ2-7

CDR3 protein: CASSSNGLAGSGTDTQYF
V gene: TRBV5-1
J gene: TRBJ2-3

CDR3 protein: CASSLSRQGANQPQHF
V gene: TRBV27
J gene: TRBJ1-5

CDR3 protein: CASHGQVDYGYTF
V gene: TRBV18
J gene: TRBJ1-2

CDR3 protein: CAISVGQAYGYTF
V gene: TRBV10-3
J gene: TRBJ1-2

CDR3 protein: CSALRGHPQRGTEAFF
V gene: TRBV29-1
J gene: TRBJ1-1

CDR3 protein: CAWTTEGTDTQYF
V gene: TRBV30
J gene: TRBJ2-3

CDR3 protein: CAWSVGWELFF
V gene: TRBV30
J gene: TRBJ2-2

CDR3 protein: CASSLEGQLNQPQHF
V gene: TRBV5-1
J gene: TRBJ1-5

CDR3 protein: CASSLPTGQGVGGYTF
V gene: TRBV5-4
J gene: TRBJ1-2

CDR3 protein: CASPSGYEQYF
V gene: TRBV6-1
J gene: TRBJ2-7

CDR3 protein: CASSPAGPKRDTQYF
V gene: TRBV7-9
J gene: TRBJ2-3

CDR3 protein: CASSESGYEQYF
V gene: TRBV10-1
J gene: TRBJ2-7

CDR3 protein: CASSPGLAGDEQFF
V gene: TRBV18
J gene: TRBJ2-1

CDR3 protein: CASSPSRAGYGYTF
V gene: TRBV7-2
J gene: TRBJ1-2

CDR3 protein: CASNNIPGQRQRNIQYF
V gene: TRBV9
J gene: TRBJ2-4

CDR3 protein: CATSRDLKREGHYEQYF
V gene: TRBV15
J gene: TRBJ2-7

CDR3 protein: CASSARSGGTDTQYF
V gene: TRBV19
J gene: TRBJ2-3

CDR3 protein: CASSAGLAGREGTQYF
V gene: TRBV9
J gene: TRBJ2-5

CDR3 protein: CAIRGHQGPEAFF
V gene: TRBV10-3
J gene: TRBJ1-1

CDR3 protein: CASTGLAGLGELFF
V gene: TRBV10-2
J gene: TRBJ2-2

CDR3 protein: CASSLVLPSWEGEQYF
V gene: TRBV7-8
J gene: TRBJ2-7

CDR3 protein: CASSSFMTGVGYTF
V gene: TRBV5-1
J gene: TRBJ1-2

CDR3 protein: CASPATSSRTQYF
V gene: TRBV21-1
J gene: TRBJ2-5

CDR3 protein: CASSPGTGMNTEAFF
V gene: TRBV19
J gene: TRBJ1-1

CDR3 protein: CASSHPEWRETQYF
V gene: TRBV7-9
J gene: TRBJ2-5

CDR3 protein: CASSGTGGMYEQYF
V gene: TRBV6-1
J gene: TRBJ2-7

CDR3 protein: CATKPGQGNSPLHF
V gene: TRBV10-3
J gene: TRBJ1-6

CDR3 protein: CASSLAEAQHNYGYTF
V gene: TRBV5-1
J gene: TRBJ1-2

CDR3 protein: CSVRESGYGYTF
V gene: TRBV29-1
J gene: TRBJ1-2

CDR3 protein: CASSVAGANTEAFF
V gene: TRBV9
J gene: TRBJ1-1

CDR3 protein: CASSLGTGSSNQPQHF
V gene: TRBV7-9
J gene: TRBJ1-5

CDR3 protein: CASTPTGIPNSPLHF
V gene: TRBV5-4
J gene: TRBJ1-6

CDR3 protein: CASGQGQTPNEQFF
V gene: TRBV12-5
J gene: TRBJ2-1

CDR3 protein: CASSDERDSPLHF
V gene: TRBV2
J gene: TRBJ1-6

CDR3 protein: CASRSGSSGANVLTF
V gene: TRBV6-1
J gene: TRBJ2-6

CDR3 protein: CASRDRGNTEAFF
V gene: TRBV19
J gene: TRBJ1-1

CDR3 protein: CASSRLAGEQETQYF
V gene: TRBV4-1
J gene: TRBJ2-5

CDR3 protein: CASSLKGTEAFF
V gene: TRBV6-1
J gene: TRBJ1-1

CDR3 protein: CAWSVAGWRGSGELFF
V gene: TRBV30
J gene: TRBJ2-2

CDR3 protein: CASSPNYRGQNTGELFF
V gene: TRBV5-1
J gene: TRBJ2-2

CDR3 protein: CASSSRGSIETDTQYF
V gene: TRBV5-1
J gene: TRBJ2-3